This T cell receptor beta chain is from a study of blood T cell repertoires in COVID-19. The CDR3 length is 13 residues. The germline V gene encodes CDR1 SGHVS and CDR2 FQNEAQ. The V end lost 1 base, the J end lost 7 bases, and 7 bases lay between the germline ends. The data were produced by immunoSEQ multiplex PCR, yet TCRdb's version contains in-frame clones alone and is incomplete. The repertoire holds around 87,000 clones, with approximately 77% as singletons. The J gene is TRBJ1-4, the V gene TRBV7-8; D is ambiguous. This receptor was identified in an elderly woman with acute or convalescent COVID-19. Material for sequencing was peripheral blood. The CDR3 spells CASSLGHIEKLFF. CDR3 in DNA: TGTGCCAGCAGCTTAGGGCATATTGAAAAACTGTTTTTT.